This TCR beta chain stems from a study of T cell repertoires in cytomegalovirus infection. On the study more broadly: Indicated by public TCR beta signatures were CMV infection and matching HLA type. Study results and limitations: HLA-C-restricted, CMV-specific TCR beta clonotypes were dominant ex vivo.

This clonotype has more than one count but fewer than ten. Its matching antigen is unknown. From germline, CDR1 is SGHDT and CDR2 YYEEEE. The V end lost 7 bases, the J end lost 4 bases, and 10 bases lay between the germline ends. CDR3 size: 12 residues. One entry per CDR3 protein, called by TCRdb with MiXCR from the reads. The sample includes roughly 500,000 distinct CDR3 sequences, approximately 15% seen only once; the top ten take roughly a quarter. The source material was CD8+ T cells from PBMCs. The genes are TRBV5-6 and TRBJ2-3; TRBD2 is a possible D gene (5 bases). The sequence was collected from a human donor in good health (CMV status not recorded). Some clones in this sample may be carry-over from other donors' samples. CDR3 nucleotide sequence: TGTGCCAGCGGGCAGGAGGCAGATACGCAGTATTTT. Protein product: CASGQEADTQYF.